This entry lists 25 T cell receptor beta chains sequenced from one sample in a study of T cells in Graves' hyperthyroidism and ophthalmopathy. Researchers amplified the TCR beta CDR3 regions from RNA transcripts. Using the HTBI primer set, a first-round RT-PCR was run on the TCR CDR3. TCRdb recomputed calls from the multiplex PCR reads with MiXCR, one row per CDR3 protein. In the table there are around 360,000 distinct CDR3 sequences, roughly 15% of which are singletons. The sample taken for sequencing was blood. These TCRs come from a woman between 55 and 75 years old with Graves' ophthalmopathy.

This clonotype came up a few times. Just one base apart from a much larger clone, this may be a read error. The chain combines TRBV12-3 or TRBV12-4 with TRBJ2-3; TRBD2 matches at 12 bases. V gave up 3 bases and J gave up 5 bases; unmatched junction bases: 9. The CDR3 is 17 amino acids. CDR3 residues: CASSFGGTSGLVDTQYF. The CDR3 coding sequence is TGTGCCAGCAGTTTCGGAGGGACTAGCGGGTTGGTAGATACGCAGTATTTT.

This clonotype turned up a few times. This chain connects TRBV3-1 to TRBJ2-4, with 8 bases aligning to TRBD2. Germline V lookup: CDR1 LGHDT, CDR2 YNNKEL (reference sequence). V lost 5 bases, J lost 0 bases, and 12 bases stayed unmatched. The CDR3 has 18 amino acids. The CDR3 DNA sequence: TGTGCCAGCAGCTACTGGAATAGCGGGGATCTAGCCAAAAACATTCAGTACTTC. Its protein is CASSYWNSGDLAKNIQYF.

A note on this clonotype: With a much larger clone just one base away, this may be a read error. The V gene is TRBV11-3, the J gene TRBJ2-7, with 13 bases identical to TRBD2. The CDR3 has 15 residues. The trim removed 4 bases at V and 6 bases at J, leaving 6 bases unmatched. The germline V gene has CDR1 SGHNT and CDR2 YENEEA. The CDR3 loop is CASSSGLAGRCEQYF. The CDR3 DNA reads as TGTGCCAGCAGCTCGGGACTAGCGGGGCGGTGCGAGCAGTACTTC.

This clonotype was counted at least ten times. The chain links TRBV10-3 to TRBJ2-3, with 10 bases fitting TRBD2. V lost 4 bases to trimming and J lost 0 bases; unmatched junction nucleotides: 13. The germline V gene has CDR1 ENHRY and CDR2 SYGVKD. This CDR3 has 19 amino acids. The CDR3 DNA follows: TGTGCCATCAGTGCCACCCTAGCGGGAGACCTGTCTAGCACAGATACGCAGTATTTT. Its protein is CAISATLAGDLSSTDTQYF.

This chain links TRBV20-1 with TRBJ2-3; perhaps TRBD1 as D (6 bases). Germline CDR1 DFQATT, CDR2 SNEGSKA (reference sequence). The V gene lost 5 bases and the J gene lost 0 bases, with 18 bases spanning the gap. The CDR3 length is 16 residues. The CDR3 here is CSAAPGTWMSTDTQYF. The CDR3 DNA is TGCAGTGCTGCACCAGGGACATGGATGAGCACAGATACGCAGTATTTT.

The chain employs TRBV3-1 and TRBJ1-3; no definite D call. Per germline, CDR1 LGHDT and CDR2 YNNKEL (reference sequence). V lost 2 bases and J 0 bases, leaving 14 bases between the germline ends. This CDR3 is built from 17 residues. The CDR3 bases are TGTGCCAGCAGCCAAAAAGCCGGACTTTCCTCTGGAAACACCATATATTTT. This sequence encodes CASSQKAGLSSGNTIYF.

In this sample, this clonotype turned up many times. The chain joins TRBV12-3 or TRBV12-4 to TRBJ2-3; the match to TRBD2 covers 15 bases. The CDR3 has 17 residues. Germline trimming cut 6 bases from V and 3 bases from J; bases unmatched to any gene: 7. The DNA of the CDR3 is TGTGCCAGCAGGGGACTAGCGGGAGGAGTTGAAACAGATACGCAGTATTTT. This gives the protein CASRGLAGGVETDTQYF.

A few counts support this clonotype. The chain joins TRBV20-1 to TRBJ1-5, with D possibly matching TRBD1 (5 bases). The germline CDR1 and CDR2 sequences are DFQATT and SNEGSKA (reference sequence). The ends were cut back, 6 bases at V and 3 bases at J, with 15 bases in the middle. The CDR3 is 14 amino acids. CDR3 loop: CSATGTADNQPQHF. In nucleotides, the CDR3 is TGCAGTGCGACCGGGACGGCAGACAATCAGCCCCAGCATTTT.

This clonotype was observed a handful of times. The chain uses TRBV29-1 and TRBJ2-3; D unresolved. Germline assignment: CDR1 SQVTM and CDR2 ANQGSEA. V dropped 4 bases and J dropped 2 bases, with 10 bases sitting between them. CDR3 length: 13 residues. The CDR3: CSVVGGNTDTQYF. CDR3 nucleotide sequence: TGCAGCGTTGTAGGTGGCAACACAGATACGCAGTATTTT.

This clonotype was seen at least ten times. The gene calls are TRBV9 and TRBJ1-1; D is ambiguous. CDR1 is SGDLS and CDR2 is YYNGEE in the germline V gene. The CDR3 is 15 residues long. Trimming stripped 0 bases from V and 2 bases from J, with 11 bases between. CDR3 DNA: TGTGCCAGCAGCGTAGATGGTCACCCAAACACTGAAGCTTTCTTT. Translated: CASSVDGHPNTEAFF. The variable domain in full, completed from reference TRBV9 and TRBJ1-1, reads DSGVTQTPKHLITATGQRVTLRCSPRSGDLSVYWYQQSLDQGLQFLIQYYNGEERAKGNILERFSAQQFPDLHSELNLSSLELGDSALYFCASSVDGHPNTEAFFGQGTRLTVV.

This clonotype was counted between two and nine times. The rearrangement joins TRBV12-3 or TRBV12-4 to TRBJ1-5; no definite D call. Deletions cut 6 bases from V and 5 bases from J, with 11 bases between. This CDR3 spans 13 amino acids. In DNA form, the CDR3 reads TGTGCCAGCAGCCCCGGGCTTTATCAGCCCCAGCATTTT. The encoded protein is CASSPGLYQPQHF.

The sample holds many counts of this clonotype. The chain couples TRBV27 to TRBJ1-1; TRBD1 might be the D (5 bases). The CDR3 totals 15 residues. CDR1 and CDR2 from the germline V gene are MNHEY and SMNVEV (reference sequence). V was cut by 6 bases and J by 0 bases, with 14 bases left in between. For the CDR3, the DNA is TGTGCCAGCAGCCGAACGGGACGGGTGAACACTGAAGCTTTCTTT. This codes for CASSRTGRVNTEAFF.

Many counts were recorded for this clonotype. This chain joins TRBV20-1 and TRBJ2-1; perhaps D is TRBD1 or TRBD2 (5 bases each). The germline V and J ends were trimmed by 4 bases and 0 bases, with 16 bases remaining between them. In germline, CDR1 is DFQATT, CDR2 SNEGSKA (reference sequence). The CDR3 sequence is 16 residues long. CDR3 residues: CSAISLGVPSYNEQFF. CDR3 in DNA: TGCAGTGCTATCTCCTTGGGGGTCCCCTCCTACAATGAGCAGTTCTTC.

The gene calls are TRBV25-1 and TRBJ2-2, with D unclear. The CDR3 consists of 14 residues. Germline loops: CDR1 MGHDK, CDR2 SYGVNS. Trimming took 2 bases from V and 3 from J, leaving 7 bases between them. This CDR3 is CASSERGHTGELFF. The CDR3 coding sequence is TGTGCCAGCAGTGAACGCGGTCACACCGGGGAGCTGTTTTTT.

V is TRBV9 and J is TRBJ2-5; 8 bases are a match to TRBD2. There are 15 residues in the CDR3. Germline V gene data show CDR1 as SGDLS and CDR2 as YYNGEE. V shed 0 bases, J shed 1 base, and the junction held 2 bases outside the gene matches. In nucleotides, the CDR3 is TGTGCCAGCAGCGTAGCCAGCGGGGGCCAAGAGACCCAGTACTTC. This translates into CASSVASGGQETQYF.

This chain joins TRBV19 and TRBJ2-3; 8 positions agree with TRBD2. From germline, CDR1 is LNHDA and CDR2 SQIVND (reference sequence). V shed 3 bases, J shed 4 bases, and the junction held 9 bases outside the gene matches. CDR3 length: 16 amino acids. The CDR3 reads CASSILTSEHPDTQYF. CDR3 nucleotides: TGTGCCAGTAGTATTTTGACTAGCGAACACCCAGATACGCAGTATTTT.

This clonotype was picked up a small number of times. The gene calls are TRBV11-2 and TRBJ2-1, with 8 bases matching TRBD2. The trim removed 3 bases at V and 4 bases at J, leaving 8 bases unmatched. Looked up from germline, CDR1 is SGHAT and CDR2 is FQNNGV. The CDR3 is 16 amino acids. CDR3 amino acids: CASSLSQREFYNEQFF. The DNA for the CDR3 is TGTGCCAGCAGCTTGAGTCAGCGGGAGTTTTACAATGAGCAGTTCTTC.

This clonotype was counted many times. V usage is TRBV20-1 and J usage is TRBJ2-3; D is possibly TRBD2 (6 bases). Germline assignment: CDR1 DFQATT and CDR2 SNEGSKA (reference sequence). The CDR3 is 14 residues long. Here the CDR3 DNA reads TGCAGCTTCCGCGCGGGAATGAGCACAGATACGCAGTATTTT. It codes for CSFRAGMSTDTQYF.

This clonotype was seen a handful of times. This may be a read error, as it is one base from a much larger clone. The V and J genes are TRBV2 and TRBJ1-3; possible D gene TRBD1, 6 bases. CDR3 length: 14 residues. V lost 8 bases to trimming and J lost 3 bases, with 14 bases between them. Germline CDR1 reads SNHLY; CDR2 reads FYNNEI. CDR3 protein: CASHRAGVGNTIYF. CDR3 bases: TGTGCCAGCCACAGGGCGGGGGTTGGAAACACCATATATTTT. Supplemented by reference TRBV2 and TRBJ1-3, the full variable domain reads EPEVTQTPSHQVTQMGQEVILRCVPISNHLYFYWYRQILGQKVEFLVSFYNNEISEKSEIFDDQFSVERPDGSNFTLKIRSTKLEDSAMYFCASHRAGVGNTIYFGEGSWLTVV.

The chain is built from TRBV7-9 and TRBJ1-1; D ambiguous. The CDR3 is made up of 12 amino acids. The V gene's germline CDR1 is SEHNR and CDR2 FQNEAQ (reference sequence). The V end was cut by 0 bases, the J end by 10 bases, with 9 bases between. In nucleotides, the CDR3 is TGTGCCAGCAGCTTAGCCCCGTCTCCAGCTTTCTTT. Translating it yields CASSLAPSPAFF. The full variable domain, in which reference TRBV7-9 and TRBJ1-1 provide the parts outside the CDR3, is DTGVSQNPRHKITKRGQNVTFRCDPISEHNRLYWYRQTLGQGPEFLTYFQNEAQLEKSRLLSDRFSAERPKGSFSTLEIQRTEQGDSAMYLCASSLAPSPAFFGQGTRLTVV.

This clonotype was counted ten times or more. The gene calls are TRBV5-1 and TRBJ2-1; 12 bases match TRBD2. The germline V gene encodes CDR1 SGHRS and CDR2 YFSETQ. The CDR3 runs 18 residues. V shed 4 bases, J shed 9 bases, and the junction held 17 bases outside the gene matches. In DNA form, the CDR3 reads TGCGCCAGCAGCCCCCTGACTAGCGGGAGATGGGCACACGGTGAGCAGTTCTTC. Translated, it gives CASSPLTSGRWAHGEQFF.

The chain joins TRBV5-1 to TRBJ2-5, with 7 bases matching TRBD2. The CDR3 runs 16 residues. CDR1 and CDR2 from the germline V gene are SGHRS and YFSETQ. With 4 bases clipped from V and 5 bases from J, the junction kept 14 bases outside the gene matches. Here the CDR3 DNA reads TGCGCCAGCAGCCCGGGGGGTGGAGGGCCGTGGGAGACCCAGTACTTC. Amino acids: CASSPGGGGPWETQYF. The full variable domain, its missing parts supplied by reference TRBV5-1 and TRBJ2-5, is KAGVTQTPRYLIKTRGQQVTLSCSPISGHRSVSWYQQTPGQGLQFLFEYFSETQRNKGNFPGRFSGRQFSNSRSEMNVSTLELGDSALYLCASSPGGGGPWETQYFGPGTRLLVL.

This clonotype occurred many times. This chain links TRBV27 with TRBJ1-1; D unresolved. There are 13 residues in the CDR3. CDR1 is MNHEY and CDR2 is SMNVEV in the germline V gene (reference sequence). V lost 1 base and J lost 4, with 7 bases in between. The CDR3 region is CASSLFEGTEAFF. The CDR3 DNA sequence: TGTGCCAGCAGTTTATTCGAGGGCACTGAAGCTTTCTTT.

This clonotype was picked up a small number of times. The rearrangement links TRBV10-1 to TRBJ2-3, with 9 nucleotides matching TRBD2. Germline CDR1 and CDR2: WNHNN and SYGVQD (reference sequence). The CDR3 is 16 amino acids. After removal of 0 bases from V and 3 bases from J, the junction contained 4 bases not matched to a gene. The CDR3 DNA sequence: TGCGCCAGCAGTGAGTCGGTAGCGGGAGTTACAGATACGCAGTATTTT. Protein: CASSESVAGVTDTQYF.

This clonotype was seen many times. The chain links TRBV15 to TRBJ1-1; weak D call: TRBD1 (6 bases). Trimming shortened V by 0 bases and J by 7 bases, and 12 bases separated the two germline ends. Germline assignment: CDR1 LNHNV and CDR2 YYDKDF (reference sequence). The CDR3 extends over 14 amino acids. In DNA form, the CDR3 reads TGTGCCACCAGCAGAGATAGGGGGTACGGTGAAGCTTTCTTT. This translates into CATSRDRGYGEAFF.